This entry lists 7 T cell receptor beta chains sequenced from one sample in a study of Ad26.COV2.S vaccination and SARS-CoV-2 variants. The data were produced by immunoSEQ multiplex PCR, yet TCRdb's version contains in-frame clones alone and is incomplete. Seen here are about 680,000 clones, roughly 90% observed once, and the top ten hold around 1.4%. This sample's treatment: 19 received Ad26.COV2.S at low or high dose, single or two shots; about five received placebo; per-sample allocation not given. Sample collection was performed on day 63 after the first vaccine or placebo injection. This sample comprised peripheral blood, obtained in a trial of Ad26.COV2.S vaccine versus placebo. These receptor sequences come from a person between 18 and 65 years old who received the Ad26.COV2.S COVID-19 vaccine or a placebo.

The CDR3 bases are TGTGCCAGCAGCCCCTGGGGGTACGAGCAGTACTTC. Protein sequence: CASSPWGYEQYF. The chain employs TRBV9 and TRBJ2-7, with D possibly called TRBD1 or TRBD2 (5 bases each). Germline V CDR1 and CDR2: SGDLS, YYNGEE. V lost 4 bases and J 4 bases, leaving 9 bases between the germline ends. The CDR3 covers 12 residues.

The genes are TRBV7-9 and TRBJ2-6; 7 bases agree with TRBD2. The germline gives CDR1 SEHNR, CDR2 FQNEAQ (reference sequence). CDR3 length equals 15 residues. V lost 10 bases to trimming and J lost 2 bases; unmatched junction nucleotides: 8. This chain's CDR3 is CATRGVDTGANVLTF. The DNA of the CDR3 is TGTGCCACTCGGGGGGTCGACACTGGGGCCAACGTCCTGACTTTC.

The rearrangement links TRBV11-3 to TRBJ1-2; D remains unclear. The V gene lost 5 bases and the J gene lost 4 bases, with 8 bases spanning the gap. CDR3 size: 12 residues. CDR1 SGHNT and CDR2 YENEEA come from the germline V gene. For the CDR3, the DNA is TGTGCCAGCAGCCGAGGGAGCTATGGCTACACCTTC. This translates into CASSRGSYGYTF.

This clone was observed a handful of times. The chain carries TRBV29-1 and TRBJ2-7, with TRBD1 as a possible D gene (6 bases). The germline V and J ends were trimmed by 7 bases and 6 bases, with 13 bases remaining between them. The CDR3 covers 11 residues. CDR1 and CDR2 (germline): SQVTM, ANQGSEA. The CDR3 is CSALQGGEQYF. DNA of the CDR3: TGCAGCGCATTACAGGGTGGCGAGCAGTACTTC.

The V call is TRBV6-6, the J call TRBJ2-7, with 13 positions matching TRBD2. J gave up 4 bases and V 5 bases, and 5 bases lay outside the gene matches. The CDR3 is 15 residues long. Germline lookup yields CDR1 MNHNY and CDR2 SVGAGI (reference sequence). CDR3 region: CASSQGLAGAYEQYF. CDR3 in DNA: TGTGCCAGCAGTCAAGGACTAGCGGGAGCATACGAGCAGTACTTC.

The V gene is TRBV19, the J gene TRBJ2-1; 9 positions agree with TRBD1. Germline CDR1 is LNHDA and CDR2 is SQIVND (reference sequence). The trim removed 5 bases at V and 12 bases at J, leaving 8 bases unmatched. This CDR3 contains 13 residues. In DNA form, the CDR3 reads TGTGCCAGTAGTGTCCAGACAGGGGGGAGGCAGTTCTTC. It translates to CASSVQTGGRQFF.

A word on this clone: Other DNA sequences of this sample code for an identical CDR3. CDR3 nucleotides: TGTGCCAGTAGTATTGACTTCGGGACAGCGGCTTCGCCTTATGGCTACACCTTC. This gives the protein CASSIDFGTAASPYGYTF. The rearrangement links TRBV19 to TRBJ1-2; 7 bases agree with TRBD1. This CDR3 has 18 amino acids. J gave up 5 bases and V 3 bases, and 18 bases lay outside the gene matches. The germline gives CDR1 LNHDA, CDR2 SQIVND (reference sequence).